Following are 25 T cell receptor beta chains from one sample sequenced in a study of radiation and T cells in renal cell carcinoma. Documented time point: blood 4 weeks post-SBRT, at nephrectomy. Treatment specified: 15 Gy SBRT to primary tumor, nephrectomy 4 weeks later. Profiled with immunoSEQ multiplex PCR; TCRdb holds only in-frame clones, not every one. In the table there are just under 150,000 clones, 86% of which are singletons. Material: blood, obtained from a patient whose treatment included radiotherapy and nephrectomy. The receptors were gathered from a woman between 45 and 60 years old with renal cell carcinoma.

This sequence joins TRBV7-2 and TRBJ2-5; TRBD2 aligns across 8 bases. The V gene end was trimmed by 5 bases and the J gene end by 1 base; junction bases not matched to a gene: 9. CDR1 SGHTA and CDR2 FQGNSA come from the germline V gene. The CDR3 is 16 amino acids. This CDR3 is CASSPGGGGTQETQYF. The CDR3 DNA follows: TGTGCCAGCAGCCCCGGGGGCGGGGGGACCCAAGAGACCCAGTACTTC. Together with reference TRBV7-2 and TRBJ2-5, the CDR3 gives the full variable domain: GAGVSQSPSNKVTEKGKDVELRCDPISGHTALYWYRQSLGQGLEFLIYFQGNSAPDKSGLPSDRFSAERTGGSVSTLTIQRTQQEDSAVYLCASSPGGGGTQETQYFGPGTRLLVL.

The CDR3 region has the DNA TGCGCCAGCAGCCCCGCGGGGGGGCTTTACGAGCAGTACTTC. Encoded protein: CASSPAGGLYEQYF. The chain joins TRBV5-1 to TRBJ2-7, with 9 nucleotides matching TRBD2. The germline V gene has CDR1 SGHRS and CDR2 YFSETQ. The CDR3 sequence is 14 residues long. The ends lost 4 bases at V and 4 bases at J; junction bases unmatched: 6.

This chain uses TRBV7-2 with TRBJ2-1, with D maybe TRBD1 (6 bases). V was shortened by 4 bases and J by 3 bases, with 10 bases between the two germline ends. There are 14 residues in the CDR3. Looked up from germline, CDR1 is SGHTA and CDR2 is FQGNSA. The CDR3, as DNA: TGTGCCAGCAGCTCCAGACAGGTCTACAATGAGCAGTTCTTC. This gives the protein CASSSRQVYNEQFF.

The rearrangement uses TRBV29-1 and TRBJ2-7; D is possibly TRBD1 or TRBD2 (5 bases each). CDR3 length equals 13 residues. The germline CDR1 and CDR2 sequences are SQVTM and ANQGSEA. The V end was cut by 7 bases, the J end by 0 bases, with 13 bases between. CDR3 in DNA: TGCAGCGCGGGGACGGCTAGCTCCTACGAGCAGTACTTC. The encoded protein is CSAGTASSYEQYF.

The genes are TRBV28 and TRBJ2-7; D is uncertain. Germline values: CDR1 MDHEN, CDR2 SYDVKM. This CDR3 comprises 11 residues. V shed 10 bases and J shed 7 bases, with 14 bases lying between them. The DNA for the CDR3 is TGTGCCACATCGCGAGCTCGAGAGCAGTACTTC. Its translation is CATSRAREQYF.

The chain joins TRBV6-5 to TRBJ1-4, with D possibly being TRBD1 (5 bases). There are 15 residues in the CDR3. Trimming removed 4 bases from V and 0 bases from J, with 9 bases in between. Germline V gene lookup returns CDR1 MNHEY and CDR2 SVGAGI. The DNA of the CDR3 is TGTGCCAGCAGTTCTGGGGGGGCAACTAATGAAAAACTGTTTTTT. Its protein product is CASSSGGATNEKLFF.

The V call is TRBV7-2, the J call TRBJ1-1; tentatively, D is TRBD1 (5 bases). With 1 base removed from V and 5 bases from J, the gap between germline ends came to 8 bases. The CDR3 is 13 residues long. Per the germline V gene, CDR1 is SGHTA and CDR2 is FQGNSA. The CDR3: CASSLGRVTEAFF. For the CDR3, the DNA is TGTGCCAGCAGCTTAGGCAGGGTAACTGAAGCTTTCTTT. The whole variable domain, filled in from reference TRBV7-2 and TRBJ1-1, reads GAGVSQSPSNKVTEKGKDVELRCDPISGHTALYWYRQSLGQGLEFLIYFQGNSAPDKSGLPSDRFSAERTGGSVSTLTIQRTQQEDSAVYLCASSLGRVTEAFFGQGTRLTVV.

This clone was detected once. The chain employs TRBV7-2 and TRBJ2-3; TRBD2 is a possible D gene (6 bases). Germline CDR1 is SGHTA and CDR2 is FQGNSA. The CDR3 spans 15 residues. V shed 4 bases and J shed 6 bases, with 17 bases lying between them. The CDR3 bases are TGTGCCAGCAGCTCCCCGCACACGGAGGGTGATACGCAGTATTTT. Its translation: CASSSPHTEGDTQYF.

This sequence joins TRBV7-2 and TRBJ2-3, with 7 bases aligning to TRBD1. There are 14 residues in the CDR3. Germline CDR1 and CDR2: SGHTA and FQGNSA. V lost 6 bases and J lost 6; bases outside the gene matches: 9. In nucleotides, the CDR3 is TGTGCCAGCAGTTATACAGGGGCAACGGATACGCAGTATTTT. It codes for CASSYTGATDTQYF.

The rearrangement joins TRBV7-8 to TRBJ1-2; D may be TRBD1 (5 bases). The CDR3 is 13 amino acids. The germline gives CDR1 SGHVS, CDR2 FQNEAQ. V was shortened by 4 bases and J by 0 bases, with 6 bases between the two germline ends. CDR3 nucleotides: TGTGCCAGCAGCTCGACAGCTAACTATGGCTACACCTTC. It codes for CASSSTANYGYTF.

The J gene is TRBJ1-5, the V gene TRBV28, with D possibly TRBD1 on 5 matching bases. With 2 bases removed from V and 8 bases from J, the gap between germline ends came to 10 bases. Germline loops: CDR1 MDHEN, CDR2 SYDVKM. CDR3 size: 13 residues. The CDR3 here is CASSLKVDKPQHF. CDR3 nucleotide sequence: TGTGCCAGCAGTTTAAAGGTGGACAAGCCCCAGCATTTT.

The chain joins TRBV5-1 to TRBJ1-2, with a possible D match to TRBD1 (6 bases). This CDR3 is 16 amino acids long. The ends were cut back, 0 bases at V and 3 bases at J, with 15 bases in the middle. Germline V gene sequence: CDR1 SGHRS, CDR2 YFSETQ. DNA for the CDR3: TGCGCCAGCAGCTTGGATCCGGGGGCTATCGACTATGGCTACACCTTC. Protein sequence: CASSLDPGAIDYGYTF.

The chain joins TRBV2 to TRBJ1-2, with 8 bases matching TRBD1. With 3 bases clipped from V and 6 bases from J, the junction kept 9 bases outside the gene matches. Per the germline V gene, CDR1 is SNHLY and CDR2 is FYNNEI. This CDR3 has 15 amino acids. CDR3 sequence reads: CASSEDRVVSHGYTF. Written as DNA, the CDR3 is TGTGCCAGCAGTGAGGACAGGGTGGTTAGTCATGGCTACACCTTC.

The chain uses TRBV5-6 and TRBJ1-2; TRBD1 is a possible D gene (6 bases). The CDR3 consists of 14 residues. Per germline, CDR1 SGHDT and CDR2 YYEEEE. Deletions cut 4 bases from V and 4 bases from J, with 14 bases between. The CDR3 DNA follows: TGTGCCAGCAGCCCCTTGGGGGGGGCCTATGGCTACACCTTC. This sequence encodes CASSPLGGAYGYTF.

The rearrangement uses TRBV7-9 and TRBJ2-7; TRBD1 might be the D (6 bases). The V end lost 1 base, the J end lost 5 bases, and 9 bases lay between the germline ends. The CDR3 extends over 13 amino acids. The V gene's germline CDR1 is SEHNR and CDR2 FQNEAQ (reference sequence). The CDR3 coding sequence is TGTGCCAGCAGCTTAGAAGGGGGTGACGAGCAGTACTTC. It specifies CASSLEGGDEQYF.

V gene TRBV7-2 combines with J gene TRBJ2-7; 11 bases fit TRBD2. There are 15 residues in the CDR3. V was clipped by 1 base and J by 5 bases; unmatched bases: 4. Germline V gene data show CDR1 as SGHTA and CDR2 as FQGNSA. In DNA, the CDR3 is TGTGCCAGCAGCTTAGAGGGACTAGCGGCAGACGAGCAGTACTTC. This sequence encodes CASSLEGLAADEQYF.

V and J are TRBV6-5 and TRBJ2-7; the D call may be TRBD1 or TRBD2 (5 bases each). There are 14 residues in the CDR3. The germline V and J ends were trimmed by 2 bases and 3 bases, with 11 bases remaining between them. Germline lookup yields CDR1 MNHEY and CDR2 SVGAGI. The CDR3 protein is CASSYVGVGYEQYF. CDR3 nucleotide sequence: TGTGCCAGCAGTTACGTGGGGGTCGGCTACGAGCAGTACTTC.

The CDR3 is CASRGGQAINQPQHF. CDR3 DNA sequence: TGTGCCAGCAGAGGTGGACAGGCTATCAATCAGCCCCAGCATTTT. The chain is built from TRBV2 and TRBJ1-5; 7 bases fit TRBD1. Germline V gene data show CDR1 as SNHLY and CDR2 as FYNNEI. The CDR3 has 15 amino acids. Trimming removed 6 bases from V and 3 bases from J; junction bases left unmatched: 8.

The chain carries TRBV28 and TRBJ1-2; the match to TRBD1 covers 8 bases. Germline lookup yields CDR1 MDHEN and CDR2 SYDVKM. The CDR3 is made up of 15 amino acids. V dropped 2 bases and J dropped 2; count of bases not matched to a gene: 4. The CDR3 DNA reads as TGTGCCAGCAGTTTACCAGGGGGCGGGAACTATGGCTACACCTTC. Protein sequence: CASSLPGGGNYGYTF.

J is TRBJ2-3 and V is TRBV9; no reliable D call. This CDR3 is built from 15 residues. The germline V gene encodes CDR1 SGDLS and CDR2 YYNGEE. Trimming cost V 0 bases and J 3 bases, with 11 bases left between them. The CDR3 loop reads CASSVGEQRTDTQYF. In DNA form, the CDR3 reads TGTGCCAGCAGCGTAGGGGAACAGAGGACAGATACGCAGTATTTT.

The V and J genes are TRBV5-4 and TRBJ1-1; D is uncertain. Germline V gene lookup returns CDR1 SGHNT and CDR2 YYREEE (reference sequence). The CDR3 is 15 amino acids. The V and J ends lost 0 bases and 2 bases respectively, with 11 bases between them. This CDR3 reads CASSLDSGGNTEAFF. The CDR3 DNA sequence: TGTGCCAGCAGCTTGGATTCGGGAGGTAACACTGAAGCTTTCTTT.

The chain uses TRBV19 and TRBJ2-1, with TRBD2 as a possible D gene (5 bases). This CDR3 comprises 13 residues. Germline CDR1 is LNHDA and CDR2 is SQIVND (reference sequence). V dropped 4 bases and J dropped 2 bases, with 6 bases sitting between them. This chain's CDR3 is CASSTGTYNEQFF. The DNA of the CDR3 is TGTGCCAGTAGTACCGGGACCTACAATGAGCAGTTCTTC.

The chain is built from TRBV15 and TRBJ1-6; 7 positions match TRBD1. The V gene end was trimmed by 9 bases and the J gene end by 5 bases; junction bases not matched to a gene: 7. The germline CDR1 and CDR2 sequences are LNHNV and YYDKDF (reference sequence). The length of the CDR3 is 14 residues. CDR3 bases: TGTGCCACAGCGAGGGGGCGCGATAATTCACCCCTCCACTTT. Amino acids: CATARGRDNSPLHF.

The gene calls are TRBV5-4 and TRBJ1-3; D perhaps matches TRBD1 (5 bases). The CDR3 totals 16 residues. The V gene's germline CDR1 is SGHNT and CDR2 YYREEE (reference sequence). The germline V and J ends were trimmed by 5 bases and 0 bases, with 15 bases remaining between them. CDR3 coding DNA: TGTGCCAGCAGTTCTCCGGGACTGAACTCTGGAAACACCATATATTTT. It is translated as CASSSPGLNSGNTIYF. Together with reference TRBV5-4 and TRBJ1-3, the CDR3 gives the full variable domain: ETGVTQSPTHLIKTRGQQVTLRCSSQSGHNTVSWYQQALGQGPQFIFQYYREEENGRGNFPPRFSGLQFPNYSSELNVNALELDDSALYLCASSSPGLNSGNTIYFGEGSWLTVV.

Only one count was recorded for this clone. The junction does not match germline at one end; this may be a read error. This chain uses TRBV7-2 with TRBJ2-3, with 7 bases lining up with TRBD1. CDR3 size: 15 residues. CDR1 and CDR2 from the germline V gene are SGHTA and FQGNSA. The CDR3 DNA sequence: TGCGCCAGCAGCCGCCACCAGGGGGTGGCAGATACGCAGTATTTT. Its translation is CASSRHQGVADTQYF.